What follows are 17 T cell receptor beta chains derived from one specimen sequenced in a study of cytomegalovirus exposure and HLA in healthy donors. PCR amplification relied on 60 Vbeta primers (plus 13 Jbeta primers). The repertoire was sequenced with immunoSEQ multiplex PCR; TCRdb's copy has only in-frame clones and lacks some. In the table there are some 100,000 clones, 75% of which are singletons. The sample comprised PBMCs. All receptors come from a male donor in good health and CMV-seropositive.

The gene calls are TRBV5-1 and TRBJ1-1; maybe TRBD1 (6 bases). In germline, CDR1 is SGHRS, CDR2 YFSETQ. The CDR3 runs 15 residues. V was clipped by 4 bases and J by 7 bases, with 20 bases between them. CDR3 in amino acids: CASSIGPGQTHEAFF. The CDR3 coding sequence is TGCGCCAGCAGCATAGGCCCGGGACAAACTCATGAAGCTTTCTTT.

This chain connects TRBV19 to TRBJ2-3; 10 positions agree with TRBD2. The CDR3 runs 16 residues. With 5 bases clipped from V and 2 bases from J, the junction kept 7 bases outside the gene matches. Germline V lookup: CDR1 LNHDA, CDR2 SQIVND (reference sequence). In DNA form, the CDR3 reads TGTGCCAGTAGTTACAGTAGCGGGGGGTACACAGATACGCAGTATTTT. It is translated as CASSYSSGGYTDTQYF.

This sequence joins TRBV4-3 and TRBJ2-1, with 8 bases aligning to TRBD1. Germline V gene lookup returns CDR1 LGHNA and CDR2 YSLEER. The CDR3 loop spans 15 amino acids. The ends lost 0 bases at V and 4 bases at J; junction bases unmatched: 2. The CDR3, as DNA: TGCGCCAGCAGCCAAGATTGGACAGGGTACAATGAGCAGTTCTTC. This sequence encodes CASSQDWTGYNEQFF.

This sequence joins TRBV5-1 and TRBJ2-7; D might be TRBD1 (6 bases). Trimming took off 3 bases at V and 3 bases at J, with 16 bases between the two ends. The CDR3 runs 15 residues. Germline-derived CDR1 and CDR2 are SGHRS and YFSETQ. CDR3 nucleotides: TGCGCCAGCAGCTCCGGTACAGGGTACGTCTACGAGCAGTACTTC. It translates to CASSSGTGYVYEQYF.

This clone was seen a few times. V is TRBV7-9 and J is TRBJ2-7, with D perhaps matching TRBD2 (5 bases). CDR1 and CDR2 from the germline V gene are SEHNR and FQNEAQ (reference sequence). This CDR3 has 13 amino acids. Trimming took off 3 bases at V and 5 bases at J, with 11 bases between the two ends. CDR3 nucleotide sequence: TGTGCCAGCAGCTTTGGAGGCGCAAACGAGCAGTACTTC. Translation: CASSFGGANEQYF.

This clone was seen only a few times. The gene calls are TRBV11-2 and TRBJ1-6; D might be TRBD1 (6 bases). V shed 5 bases and J shed 11 bases, with 16 bases lying between them. This CDR3 has 14 residues. Germline CDR1 SGHAT, CDR2 FQNNGV. The CDR3 coding sequence is TGTGCCAGCAGCCATCAACAGGGATTAACACCCCTCCACTTT. As protein: CASSHQQGLTPLHF.

This clone was seen only a few times. This chain connects TRBV2 to TRBJ1-6, with 7 bases that match TRBD1. V lost 5 bases and J lost 2; bases outside the gene matches: 6. Germline assignment: CDR1 SNHLY and CDR2 FYNNEI. The CDR3 contains 16 residues. CDR3 sequence: CASSKGAITYNSPLHF. The CDR3 region has the DNA TGTGCCAGCAGTAAGGGGGCTATCACCTATAATTCACCCCTCCACTTT.

The gene calls are TRBV7-9 and TRBJ1-2, with 8 nucleotides matching TRBD1. The CDR3 loop spans 17 amino acids. Germline V CDR1 and CDR2: SEHNR, FQNEAQ (reference sequence). V lost 5 bases, J lost 2 bases, and 13 bases stayed unmatched. CDR3 sequence: CASSTGTGNLNNYGYTF. DNA of the CDR3: TGTGCCAGCAGCACCGGGACAGGAAACCTTAACAACTATGGCTACACCTTC.

This clone was found a few times. V usage is TRBV5-1 and J usage is TRBJ1-1; weak D call: TRBD1 (5 bases). CDR3 length: 14 amino acids. The V gene's germline CDR1 is SGHRS and CDR2 YFSETQ. Trimming pared 0 bases from V and 1 base from J, leaving 7 bases between. The chain's CDR3 is CASSLVQGNTEAFF. CDR3 nucleotide sequence: TGCGCCAGCAGCTTGGTCCAGGGGAACACTGAAGCTTTCTTT. Full variable domain (remainder filled in from reference TRBV5-1 and TRBJ1-1): KAGVTQTPRYLIKTRGQQVTLSCSPISGHRSVSWYQQTPGQGLQFLFEYFSETQRNKGNFPGRFSGRQFSNSRSEMNVSTLELGDSALYLCASSLVQGNTEAFFGQGTRLTVV.

This CDR3 reads CASSQRRGNHLLGEAFF. The CDR3 DNA reads TGCGCCAGCAGCCAACGCAGGGGGAACCATCTACTGGGGGAAGCTTTCTTT. The V gene is TRBV5-1, the J gene TRBJ1-1; 7 nucleotides line up with TRBD1. V lost 4 bases, J lost 8 bases, and 20 bases stayed unmatched. Looked up from germline, CDR1 is SGHRS and CDR2 is YFSETQ. The CDR3 runs to 17 residues.

This clone has more than one count but fewer than ten. The chain couples TRBV9 to TRBJ2-6; D unclear. The length of the CDR3 is 14 residues. Germline values: CDR1 SGDLS, CDR2 YYNGEE. Trimming removed 4 bases from V and 2 bases from J, with 7 bases in between. The CDR3 region is CASSLLTGANVLTF. CDR3 bases: TGTGCCAGCAGCCTCCTTACTGGGGCCAACGTCCTGACTTTC.

The chain joins TRBV7-2 to TRBJ2-5; the match to TRBD2 covers 11 bases. The V gene's germline CDR1 is SGHTA and CDR2 FQGNSA. The CDR3 has 17 residues. Trimming removed 5 bases from V and 1 base from J; junction bases left unmatched: 9. CDR3 in amino acids: CASSPLPGLAVQETQYF. Written as DNA, the CDR3 is TGTGCCAGCAGCCCTCTCCCGGGACTAGCGGTCCAAGAGACCCAGTACTTC. The whole variable domain, remainder taken from reference TRBV7-2 and TRBJ2-5, is GAGVSQSPSNKVTEKGKDVELRCDPISGHTALYWYRQSLGQGLEFLIYFQGNSAPDKSGLPSDRFSAERTGGSVSTLTIQRTQQEDSAVYLCASSPLPGLAVQETQYFGPGTRLLVL.

In DNA form, the CDR3 reads TGTGCCAGCAGCCGGGACAGGGCTAGTGGGGCCAACGTCCTGACTTTC. Translated: CASSRDRASGANVLTF. The chain employs TRBV2 and TRBJ2-6; TRBD1 agrees at 9 bases. Germline loops: CDR1 SNHLY, CDR2 FYNNEI. V was clipped by 6 bases and J by 3 bases; unmatched bases: 6. This CDR3 region has 16 residues. Variable domain in full (rest from reference TRBV2 and TRBJ2-6): EPEVTQTPSHQVTQMGQEVILRCVPISNHLYFYWYRQILGQKVEFLVSFYNNEISEKSEIFDDQFSVERPDGSNFTLKIRSTKLEDSAMYFCASSRDRASGANVLTFGAGSRLTVL.

The table lists this clone with a count of one. The V call is TRBV9, the J call TRBJ1-2; D perhaps matches TRBD1 (5 bases). CDR1 and CDR2 (germline): SGDLS, YYNGEE. V was shortened by 4 bases and J by 9 bases, with 16 bases between the two germline ends. The CDR3 has 13 amino acids. This CDR3 is CASSQVGGASYTF. CDR3 nucleotide sequence: TGTGCCAGCAGCCAGGTCGGGGGTGCAAGCTACACCTTC.

V and J are TRBV9 and TRBJ2-3; D uncertain. The length of the CDR3 is 13 residues. Germline V lookup: CDR1 SGDLS, CDR2 YYNGEE. The V end lost 4 bases, the J end lost 8 bases, and 14 bases lay between the germline ends. The CDR3 DNA reads as TGTGCCAGCAGCCAATTCTTAACGGGTACGCAGTATTTT. Protein sequence: CASSQFLTGTQYF.

The chain recombines TRBV15 with TRBJ2-7; possible D gene TRBD1, 5 bases. Germline lookup yields CDR1 LNHNV and CDR2 YYDKDF (reference sequence). The CDR3 loop spans 14 amino acids. V lost 0 bases and J 3 bases, leaving 9 bases between the germline ends. The CDR3: CATSRDGAGYEQYF. The CDR3 bases are TGTGCCACCAGCAGAGATGGGGCAGGCTACGAGCAGTACTTC. Supplemented by reference TRBV15 and TRBJ2-7, the full variable domain reads DAMVIQNPRYQVTQFGKPVTLSCSQTLNHNVMYWYQQKSSQAPKLLFHYYDKDFNNEADTPDNFQSRRPNTSFCFLDIRSPGLGDTAMYLCATSRDGAGYEQYFGPGTRLTVT.

The rearrangement joins TRBV4-3 to TRBJ1-3; tentative D call: TRBD1 (5 bases). Trimming cost V 0 bases and J 5 bases, with 11 bases left between them. Germline-derived CDR1 and CDR2 are LGHNA and YSLEER. This CDR3 contains 15 residues. The CDR3 reads CASSQDGGIRNTIYF. The CDR3 region has the DNA TGCGCCAGCAGCCAAGATGGGGGGATCAGAAACACCATATATTTT.